Each of the 14 T cell receptor beta chains below was sequenced from the same sample in a study of T-cell reconstitution after alpha-beta-depleted transplantation in children. The TCRbeta library was prepared with unique molecular identifiers. One entry per CDR3 protein results from TCRdb running MiXCR on the PCR reads. The sample holds about 980,000 distinct CDR3 sequences, about 26% seen once. The sequenced sample was PBMCs, mostly from graft donor cells, obtained 360 days after TCRalphabeta/CD19-depleted stem cell transplant. Every receptor here comes from a boy under three years old who had a stem cell transplant for SCID, so the T cells may come from the graft donor.

V is TRBV24-1 and J is TRBJ2-3; no clear D. The CDR3 consists of 13 residues. Germline V gene sequence: CDR1 KGHDR, CDR2 SFDVKD. The ends were cut back, 4 bases at V and 2 bases at J, with 6 bases in the middle. CDR3 sequence: CATSDPLTDTQYF. The CDR3, as DNA: TGTGCCACCAGTGACCCCCTCACAGATACGCAGTATTTT.

The chain couples TRBV20-1 to TRBJ2-3, with D hard to call. Germline V gives CDR1 DFQATT, CDR2 SNEGSKA (reference sequence). The CDR3 runs to 15 residues. V lost 4 bases, J lost 1 base, and 15 bases lay in between. DNA for the CDR3: TGCAGTGCTAAAGAAGTTAGTTCTCGCACAGATACGCAGTATTTT. This encodes CSAKEVSSRTDTQYF.

This clonotype occurred a few times. The chain has TRBV10-3 and TRBJ1-1; D call uncertain. The CDR3 covers 13 residues. The germline V and J ends were trimmed by 3 bases and 7 bases, with 12 bases remaining between them. Germline CDR1 is ENHRY and CDR2 is SYGVKD. In DNA form, the CDR3 reads TGTGCCATCAGTGATATGGAGCCGGGTGAAGCTTTCTTT. It is translated as CAISDMEPGEAFF.

This chain uses TRBV20-1 with TRBJ1-6; D call uncertain. CDR3 length: 14 residues. The V and J ends lost 3 bases and 0 bases respectively, with 6 bases between them. Germline V gene sequence: CDR1 DFQATT, CDR2 SNEGSKA (reference sequence). CDR3 bases: TGCAGTGCTAGGTCCTTCTCCTATAATTCACCCCTCCACTTT. The encoded protein is CSARSFSYNSPLHF.

A few counts support this clonotype. The chain joins TRBV7-9 to TRBJ2-7; the D gene is possibly TRBD1 (6 bases). This CDR3 is 17 amino acids long. The V gene lost 5 bases and the J gene lost 4 bases, with 24 bases spanning the gap. CDR1 SEHNR and CDR2 FQNEAQ come from the germline V gene (reference sequence). DNA of the CDR3: TGTGCCAGCAGCGCCTTCTTATCAGGGGAGAGGTGGTACGAGCAGTACTTC. This codes for CASSAFLSGERWYEQYF.

The V call is TRBV19, the J call TRBJ1-1, with D unresolved. The V end lost 7 bases, the J end lost 3 bases, and 15 bases lay between the germline ends. Germline V CDR1 and CDR2: LNHDA, SQIVND (reference sequence). This CDR3 has 14 residues. This CDR3 reads CASKTGEEDTEAFF. In DNA, the CDR3 is TGTGCCAGTAAGACGGGTGAAGAAGACACTGAAGCTTTCTTT.

There are a few counts of this clonotype. The CDR3 here is CASSPRPLAKETQYF. In DNA, the CDR3 is TGTGCCAGCAGCCCACGGCCCCTAGCGAAAGAGACCCAGTACTTC. The chain employs TRBV7-2 and TRBJ2-5; TRBD2 is a possible D gene (6 bases). Looked up from germline, CDR1 is SGHTA and CDR2 is FQGNSA. The ends were cut back, 5 bases at V and 3 bases at J, with 16 bases in the middle. The CDR3 spans 15 residues.

The chain couples TRBV10-3 to TRBJ2-7; D remains ambiguous. Germline-derived CDR1 and CDR2 are ENHRY and SYGVKD. Trimming stripped 0 bases from V and 6 bases from J, with 6 bases between. The CDR3 loop spans 12 amino acids. As DNA, the CDR3 is TGTGCCATCAGTGAGTCGTCAGGCGAGCAGTACTTC. Its translation is CAISESSGEQYF.

The genes are TRBV10-1 and TRBJ2-7; 7 nucleotides align to TRBD1. Unmatched junction bases numbered 3, after V lost 2 bases and J lost 5 bases. Germline V gene lookup returns CDR1 WNHNN and CDR2 SYGVQD (reference sequence). The CDR3 sequence is 13 residues long. The CDR3 sequence is CASSENRGDEQYF. The CDR3, as DNA: TGCGCCAGCAGTGAGAACAGGGGAGACGAGCAGTACTTC.

This clonotype turned up a few times. The chain uses TRBV12-3 or TRBV12-4 and TRBJ1-5, with a tentative D call TRBD1 (5 bases). The length of the CDR3 is 13 residues. Trimming took off 8 bases at V and 4 bases at J, with 12 bases between the two ends. CDR3: CASQGLANQPQHF. CDR3 bases: TGTGCCAGCCAGGGCTTAGCAAATCAGCCCCAGCATTTT.

The gene calls are TRBV5-1 and TRBJ2-1; no firm D call. Trimming stripped 6 bases from V and 4 bases from J, with 14 bases between. The CDR3 contains 14 residues. CDR1 and CDR2 (germline): SGHRS, YFSETQ. CDR3 nucleotides: TGCGCCAGCATGCAGGCAGCTGCATACAATGAGCAGTTCTTC. Protein sequence: CASMQAAAYNEQFF.

Points on this clonotype: The junction departs from germline at one end; a sequencing error may be responsible. The genes are TRBV5-1 and TRBJ1-6, with no clear D. The germline gives CDR1 SGHRS, CDR2 YFSETQ. The CDR3 loop spans 12 amino acids. CDR3 bases: TGTGCCAGCAGCGACGGGAATTCACCCCTCCACTTT. It is translated as CASSDGNSPLHF.

The V call is TRBV6-5, the J call TRBJ1-6; 9 positions match TRBD1. The CDR3 runs to 15 residues. After removal of 4 bases from V and 6 bases from J, the junction contained 4 bases not matched to a gene. CDR1 and CDR2 (germline): MNHEY, SVGAGI. CDR3 loop: CASSFSDRGNSPLHF. CDR3 DNA: TGTGCCAGCAGTTTCTCGGACAGGGGTAATTCACCCCTCCACTTT.

This chain uses TRBV20-1 with TRBJ2-1; 15 bases match TRBD2. CDR1 and CDR2 (germline): DFQATT, SNEGSKA (reference sequence). This CDR3 region has 15 residues. Trimming removed 0 bases from V and 12 bases from J; junction bases left unmatched: 6. The CDR3 DNA reads as TGCAGTGCTAGAGATCGGACTAGCGGGGGGGTAGGGCAGTTCTTC. Protein: CSARDRTSGGVGQFF.